The source of this TCR beta chain is a study of human T cells and chemical hapten exposure. Study context: Largely, small differences in pooled library volume made per-sample TCR yields vary. Study-wide results and caveats: Versus controls, significantly more large CDR3 similarity clusters arose from expanded TCRs. TCRs above 1 in 1000 frequency stayed constant with DPC sensitization.

The study used a library that attached unique molecular identifiers to individual cDNA molecules. Each CDR3 protein is one row after TCRdb ran MiXCR on the RACE reads. The data show some 350,000 distinct CDR3 sequences, approximately 6.3% seen once. Stated time point: patch test 1, 2 weeks after DPC sensitization. As for treatment: therapeutic diphenylcyclopropenone sensitization with weekly scalp DPC. This clonotype occurred a few times. Its matching antigen is unknown. Germline values: CDR1 LGHNA, CDR2 YSLEER. The V end was cut by 1 base, the J end by 3 bases, with 6 bases between. There are 13 residues in the CDR3.

The TCR was taken from a woman between 18 and 29 years old with alopecia areata. Some clones in this sample may be carry-over from other donors' samples. This specimen consisted of whole blood, obtained in connection with sensitization to the hapten diphenylcyclopropenone (DPC). The V call is TRBV4-3, the J call TRBJ2-5; no definite D call. The DNA for the CDR3 is TGCGCCAGCAGCCAAGCTAGGGAAGAGACCCAGTACTTC. Translated, it gives CASSQAREETQYF.